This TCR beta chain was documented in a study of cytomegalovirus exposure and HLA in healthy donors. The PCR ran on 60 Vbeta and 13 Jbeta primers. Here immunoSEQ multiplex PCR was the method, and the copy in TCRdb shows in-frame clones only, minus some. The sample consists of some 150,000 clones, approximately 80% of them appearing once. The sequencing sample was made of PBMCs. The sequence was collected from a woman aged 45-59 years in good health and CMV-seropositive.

DNA for the CDR3: TGTGCCAGCAGCACTACAGGGGATCGCTATGGCTACACCTTC. Protein: CASSTTGDRYGYTF. The J gene is TRBJ1-2, the V gene TRBV7-9, with 7 bases lining up with TRBD1. Losses at the gene ends were 5 bases for V and 4 bases for J; bases not matched to a gene: 7. Germline V lookup: CDR1 SEHNR, CDR2 FQNEAQ (reference sequence). There are 14 residues in the CDR3.